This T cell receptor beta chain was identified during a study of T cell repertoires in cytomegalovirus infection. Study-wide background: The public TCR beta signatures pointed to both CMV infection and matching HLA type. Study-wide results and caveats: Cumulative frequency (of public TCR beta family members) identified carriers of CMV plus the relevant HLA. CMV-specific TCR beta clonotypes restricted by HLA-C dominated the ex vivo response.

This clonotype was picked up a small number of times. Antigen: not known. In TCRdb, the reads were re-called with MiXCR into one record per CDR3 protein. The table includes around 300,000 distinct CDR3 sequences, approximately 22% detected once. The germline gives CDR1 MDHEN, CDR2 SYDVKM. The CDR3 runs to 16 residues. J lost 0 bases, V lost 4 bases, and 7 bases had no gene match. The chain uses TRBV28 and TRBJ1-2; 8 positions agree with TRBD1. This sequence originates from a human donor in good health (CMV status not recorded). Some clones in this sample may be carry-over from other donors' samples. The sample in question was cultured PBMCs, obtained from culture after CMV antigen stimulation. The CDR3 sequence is CASSSRTGRTNYGYTF. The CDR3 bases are TGTGCCAGCAGTTCCCGGACAGGGCGGACTAACTATGGCTACACCTTC.